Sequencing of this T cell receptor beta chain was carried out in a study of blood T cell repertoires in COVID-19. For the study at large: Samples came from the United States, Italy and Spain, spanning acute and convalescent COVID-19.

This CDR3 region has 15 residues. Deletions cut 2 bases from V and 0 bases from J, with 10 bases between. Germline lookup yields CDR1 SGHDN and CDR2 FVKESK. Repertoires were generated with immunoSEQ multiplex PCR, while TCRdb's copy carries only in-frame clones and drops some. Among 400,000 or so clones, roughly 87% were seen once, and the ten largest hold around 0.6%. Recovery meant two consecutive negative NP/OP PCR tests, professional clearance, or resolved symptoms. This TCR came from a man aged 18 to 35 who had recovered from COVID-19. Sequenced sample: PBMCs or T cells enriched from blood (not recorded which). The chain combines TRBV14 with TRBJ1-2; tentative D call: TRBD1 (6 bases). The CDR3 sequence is CASSQLHRANYGYTF. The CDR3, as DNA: TGTGCCAGCAGCCAACTCCACAGGGCTAACTATGGCTACACCTTC.